A selection of T cell receptor beta chains follows, all from one sample in a study of T cell responses to AZD1222 COVID-19 vaccine. The repertoire was sequenced with immunoSEQ multiplex PCR; TCRdb's copy has only in-frame clones and lacks some. The sample holds roughly 120,000 clones; around 86% are singletons and the top ten take 0.95% to 1.5%. This sample comprised peripheral blood, obtained on day 0 of AZD1222 vaccination. Receptor source: an adult in good health. The CDR3 runs from the conserved cysteine through the conserved F or W. The D gene is left open where the match is weak.

TRBJ1-1 | - | TRBV4-3 | CASSQDRTGMNTEAFF
TRBJ1-4 | - | TRBV6-5 | CASIRDSTNEKLFF
TRBJ2-1 | TRBD2 | TRBV4-1 | CASSQDRLAGEQFF
TRBJ2-2 | TRBD1 | TRBV7-9 | CASSPGGYTGELFF
TRBJ1-1 | - | TRBV12-3/TRBV12-4 | CASSLGRGPEAFF
TRBJ1-5 | - | TRBV19 | CATAPYSNQPQHF
TRBJ2-5 | - | TRBV7-2 | CASSLSSTKETQYF
TRBJ1-2 | - | TRBV28 | CATLVAEKGYGYTF
TRBJ1-6 | TRBD1 | TRBV19 | CATTGAASPLHF
TRBJ2-1 | TRBD1 | TRBV7-8 | CASRDTGTGEYNEQFF
TRBJ2-7 | TRBD1 | TRBV5-6 | CASSFGTGPYEQYF
TRBJ1-2 | - | TRBV30 | CAWSRENSYGYTF
TRBJ2-7 | - | TRBV5-6 | CASSLGSSYEQYF
TRBJ1-2 | - | TRBV5-4 | CASSLDLQGGYGYTF
TRBJ1-2 | - | TRBV27 | CASSLSGNPGGYTF
TRBJ2-1 | TRBD1 | TRBV5-5 | CASSNRGESYNEQFF
TRBJ2-5 | - | TRBV7-8 | CASSLAVLETQYF
TRBJ2-3 | TRBD2 | TRBV4-3 | CASSQGRTSGGADTQYF
TRBJ2-2 | TRBD2 | TRBV6-2/TRBV6-3 | CASSYSRSGLALTGELFF
TRBJ1-2 | TRBD1 | TRBV27 | CASSPQGAFYGYTF
TRBJ2-3 | - | TRBV4-1 | CASSQVPEATDTQYF
TRBJ2-7 | - | TRBV11-2 | CASSLDRPSGYEQYF
TRBJ1-5 | - | TRBV29-1 | CSVETQTNQPQHF
TRBJ2-7 | TRBD1 | TRBV6-5 | CATSGTDTYEQYF
TRBJ1-3 | - | TRBV7-6 | CASSSQTKILSGNTIYF
TRBJ2-1 | TRBD2 | TRBV5-4 | CASSSGLAGGDEQFF
TRBJ1-6 | - | TRBV5-4 | CASSSLGTQNSPLHF
TRBJ2-3 | - | TRBV9 | CASSPEGRGTDTQYF
TRBJ1-4 | - | TRBV9 | CASSPRTGSGEKLFF
TRBJ2-3 | TRBD2 | TRBV11-2 | CASSLMGGNTDTQYF
TRBJ2-3 | - | TRBV27 | CASKRSSTDTQYF
TRBJ2-7 | TRBD1 | TRBV6-5 | CASSYSTGQDLYEQYF
TRBJ1-2 | - | TRBV27 | CASRIGPSYGYTF
TRBJ2-2 | TRBD1 | TRBV24-1 | CATNPRAGGSGELFF
TRBJ1-6 | - | TRBV9 | CASSVIGADSPLHF
TRBJ1-1 | TRBD1 | TRBV4-1 | CASSQAEQGPRNTEAFF
TRBJ2-3 | TRBD2 | TRBV7-6 | CASSRGLAAGQLSDTQYF
TRBJ2-3 | - | TRBV2 | CASKASPSTDTQYF
TRBJ1-2 | - | TRBV11-2 | CASSRRPTRTRSSYGYTF
TRBJ2-3 | - | TRBV7-9 | CASSLVGLGDTQYF
TRBJ1-2 | - | TRBV7-2 | CASSPDRRYGYTF
TRBJ2-7 | TRBD2 | TRBV30 | CAWMVSGGYEQYF
TRBJ1-2 | - | TRBV11-3 | CASRPGGMRSNYGYTF
TRBJ1-6 | - | TRBV5-4 | CASSGGPTDSYNSPLHF
TRBJ1-1 | - | TRBV27 | CASSLSTANTEAFF
TRBJ1-1 | - | TRBV6-2/TRBV6-3 | CASSDGQLNTEAFF
TRBJ2-7 | TRBD2 | TRBV6-5 | CAAGGGEQYF
TRBJ1-1 | - | TRBV19 | CASMEQGSNTEAFF
TRBJ2-7 | TRBD1 | TRBV27 | CASSLNRDRAIYEQYF
TRBJ2-1 | - | TRBV5-1 | CASSLVGSRGSSSSYNEQFF
TRBJ2-3 | - | TRBV19 | CASSIAPDTQYF
TRBJ1-2 | TRBD1 | TRBV29-1 | CSVDRGLNYGYTF
TRBJ2-2 | - | TRBV18 | CASSPQGNTGELFF